The entry that follows covers one T cell receptor beta chain sequence. The entry originates in a study of T cell changes during pregnancy in multiple sclerosis. Between the trimmed V and J ends, which lost 7 bases and 4 bases, there was a span of 14 bases. From germline, CDR1 is GTSNPN and CDR2 SVGIG (reference sequence). The CDR3 totals 13 residues. The assay was immunoSEQ multiplex PCR, and TCRdb's table has in-frame clones only and misses some. The sample lists approximately 130,000 clones; approximately 95% were seen once. The gene calls are TRBV30 and TRBJ1-3, with D tentatively TRBD1 (6 bases). This TCR was recovered from a female donor with multiple sclerosis, enrolled in a pregnancy study. This specimen was peripheral blood, taken before pregnancy. The CDR3 nucleotides are TGTGCCTCTCAGGGGCCGCAGGGAAACACCATATATTTT. Protein product: CASQGPQGNTIYF. Variable domain in full (rest from reference TRBV30 and TRBJ1-3): SQTIHQWPATLVQPVGSPLSLECTVEGTSNPNLYWYRQAAGRGLQLLFYSVGIGQISSEVPQNLSASRPQDRQFILSSKKLLLSDSGFYLCASQGPQGNTIYFGEGSWLTVV.